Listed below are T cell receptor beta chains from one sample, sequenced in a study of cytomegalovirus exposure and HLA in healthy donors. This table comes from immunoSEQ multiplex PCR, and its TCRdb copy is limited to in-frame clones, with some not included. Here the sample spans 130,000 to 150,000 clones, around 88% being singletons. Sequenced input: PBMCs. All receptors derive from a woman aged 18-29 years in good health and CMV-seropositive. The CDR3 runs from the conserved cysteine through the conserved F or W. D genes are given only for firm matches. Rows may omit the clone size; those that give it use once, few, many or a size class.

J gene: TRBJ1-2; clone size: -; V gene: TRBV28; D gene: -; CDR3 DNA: TGTGCCAGCAAGAGCAGGGATTATGGCTACACCTTC; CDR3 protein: CASKSRDYGYTF
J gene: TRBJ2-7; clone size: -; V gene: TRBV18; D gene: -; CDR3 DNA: TGTGCCAGCTCACCCCCCGACAGGCTAGGATACGAGCAGTACTTC; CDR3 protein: CASSPPDRLGYEQYF
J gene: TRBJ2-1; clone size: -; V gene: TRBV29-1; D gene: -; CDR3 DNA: TGCAGCGTTGTTACGGGAGTATCCTACAATGAGCAGTTCTTC; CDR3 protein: CSVVTGVSYNEQFF
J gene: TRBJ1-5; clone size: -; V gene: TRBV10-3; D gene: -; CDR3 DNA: TGTGCCATCAGTGGGAGGGTTGGGGATCAGCCCCAGCATTTT; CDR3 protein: CAISGRVGDQPQHF
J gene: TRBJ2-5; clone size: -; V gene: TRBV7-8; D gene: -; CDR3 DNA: TGTGCCAGCAGCCCTCCGGACAGCCAAGAGACCCAGTACTTC; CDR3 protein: CASSPPDSQETQYF
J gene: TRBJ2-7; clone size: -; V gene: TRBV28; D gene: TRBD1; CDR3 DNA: TGTGCCAGCAGTCAGCCGGACAGGATGGCCTACGAGCAGTACTTC; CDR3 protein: CASSQPDRMAYEQYF
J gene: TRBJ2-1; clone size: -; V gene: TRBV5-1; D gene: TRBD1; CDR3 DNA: TGCGCCAGCAGCCCCGGACAGGGAGTCCCATACAATGAGCAGTTCTTC; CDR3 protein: CASSPGQGVPYNEQFF
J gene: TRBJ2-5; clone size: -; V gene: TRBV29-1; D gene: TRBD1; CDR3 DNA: TGCAGCGTTGAGGGTTGGACAGGGAGAGAGACCCAGTACTTC; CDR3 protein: CSVEGWTGRETQYF
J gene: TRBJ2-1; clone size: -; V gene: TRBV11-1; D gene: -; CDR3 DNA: TGTGCCAGCAGCTTTGCGGGACAGAGGCGCAATGAGCAGTTCTTC; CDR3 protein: CASSFAGQRRNEQFF
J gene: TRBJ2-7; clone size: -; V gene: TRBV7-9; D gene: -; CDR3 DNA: TGTGCCAGCAGCTCGACTCGACAGCCCTACGAGCAGTACTTC; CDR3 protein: CASSSTRQPYEQYF
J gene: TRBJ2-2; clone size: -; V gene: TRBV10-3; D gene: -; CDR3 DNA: TGTGCCATCAGTGAGACACCAACGAACACCGGGGAGCTGTTTTTT; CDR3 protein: CAISETPTNTGELFF
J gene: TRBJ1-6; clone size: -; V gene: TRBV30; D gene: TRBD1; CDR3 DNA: TGTGCCTGGAGTACCGGACAGGGAATTTCACCCCTCCACTTT; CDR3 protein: CAWSTGQGISPLHF
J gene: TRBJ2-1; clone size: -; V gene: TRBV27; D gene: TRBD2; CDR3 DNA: TGTGAGCGGGGAGGGGTCTCCGGCTACAATGAGCAGTTCTTC; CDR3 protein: CERGGVSGYNEQFF
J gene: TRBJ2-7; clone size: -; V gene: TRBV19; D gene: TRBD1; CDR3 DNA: TGTGCCAGTAGTACCCCAGGAAACAGGGGGCGGCACGAGCAGTACTTC; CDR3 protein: CASSTPGNRGRHEQYF
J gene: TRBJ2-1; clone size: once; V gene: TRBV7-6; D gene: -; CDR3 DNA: TGTGCCAGCAGCCCCTTACAGGGTAGCTCCTACAATGAGCAGTTCTTC; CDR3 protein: CASSPLQGSSYNEQFF
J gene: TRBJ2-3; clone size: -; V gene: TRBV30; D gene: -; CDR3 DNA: TGTGCCTGGAGGGGCGGGACGTTCCGGCAGTATTTT; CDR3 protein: CAWRGGTFRQYF
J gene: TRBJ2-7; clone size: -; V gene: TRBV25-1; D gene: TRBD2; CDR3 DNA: TGTGCCAGCAGTGAGTGGACTAGCGAGGGCGAGCAGTACTTC; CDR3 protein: CASSEWTSEGEQYF
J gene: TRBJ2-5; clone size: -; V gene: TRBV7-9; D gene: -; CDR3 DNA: TGTGCCAGCAGCTTAACGGTTAGCCGAACCCAAGAGACCCAGTACTTC; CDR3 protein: CASSLTVSRTQETQYF
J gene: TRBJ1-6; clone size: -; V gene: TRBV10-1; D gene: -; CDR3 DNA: TGCGCCAGCAGTGTCACGTCCACGGGAAGGACCTATAATTCACCCCTCCACTTT; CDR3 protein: CASSVTSTGRTYNSPLHF
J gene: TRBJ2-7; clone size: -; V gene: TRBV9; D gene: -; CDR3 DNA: TGTGCCAGCAGCGTACAACCGGGAAGAGCCTACGAGCAGTACTTC; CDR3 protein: CASSVQPGRAYEQYF
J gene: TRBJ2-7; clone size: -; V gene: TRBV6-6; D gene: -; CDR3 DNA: TGTGCCAGCAGTTACTCGTCCAGGGCCTCCTACGAGCAGTACTTC; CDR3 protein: CASSYSSRASYEQYF
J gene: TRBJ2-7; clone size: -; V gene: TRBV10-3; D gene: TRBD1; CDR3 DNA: TGTGCCATCAGTGAGTCACACGTTGGACAGGGGTTGGGCGAGCAGTACTTC; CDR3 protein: CAISESHVGQGLGEQYF
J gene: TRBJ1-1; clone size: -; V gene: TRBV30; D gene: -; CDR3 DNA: TGTGCCTGGAGTAAGATAGAGATAGGGAGCACTGAAGCTTTCTTT; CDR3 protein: CAWSKIEIGSTEAFF
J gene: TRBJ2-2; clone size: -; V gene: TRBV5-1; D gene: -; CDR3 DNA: TGCGCCAGCAGCCCATCGGGAGAGAACACCGGGGAGCTGTTTTTT; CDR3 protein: CASSPSGENTGELFF
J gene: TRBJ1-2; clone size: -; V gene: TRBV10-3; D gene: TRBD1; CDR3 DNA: TGTGCCATCAGTGCAGGGACAGGGGATGGCTACACCTTC; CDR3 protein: CAISAGTGDGYTF
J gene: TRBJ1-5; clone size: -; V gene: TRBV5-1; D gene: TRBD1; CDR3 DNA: TGCGCCAGCAGCTCAGGGGGCGCCGAGAGTCAGCCCCAGCATTTT; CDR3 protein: CASSSGGAESQPQHF
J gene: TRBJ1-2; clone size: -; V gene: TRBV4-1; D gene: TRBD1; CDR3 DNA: TGCGCCAGCAGCCAAAGGACAGGGGGCGCGGATGGCTACACCTTC; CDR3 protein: CASSQRTGGADGYTF
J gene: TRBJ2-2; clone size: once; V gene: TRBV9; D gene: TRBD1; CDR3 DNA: TGTGCCAGCAGCGTTTCTGGGACAGGGAACACCGGGGAGCTGTTTTTT; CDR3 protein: CASSVSGTGNTGELFF
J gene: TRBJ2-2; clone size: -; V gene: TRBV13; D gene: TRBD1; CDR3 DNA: TGTGCCAGCAGCCAAAACAGGGGGCGAGGCACCGGGGAGCTGTTTTTT; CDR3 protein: CASSQNRGRGTGELFF
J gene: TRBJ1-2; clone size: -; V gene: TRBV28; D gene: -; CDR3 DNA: TGTGCCAGCAGTTCAGACAAAATAAACTATGGCTACACCTTC; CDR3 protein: CASSSDKINYGYTF
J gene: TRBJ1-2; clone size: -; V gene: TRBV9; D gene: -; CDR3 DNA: TGTGCCAGCAGCGTAGACGGGGATGGTGGCTACACCTTC; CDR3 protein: CASSVDGDGGYTF
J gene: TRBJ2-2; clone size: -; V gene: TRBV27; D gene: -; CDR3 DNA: TGTGCCAGCCGTGCAGGCCGGGAGCTGTTTTTT; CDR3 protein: CASRAGRELFF
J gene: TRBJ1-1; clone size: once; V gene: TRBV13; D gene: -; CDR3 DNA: TGTGCCAGCAGCTTAGCCCCGGGGTGGGGTAGGAACACTGAAGCTTTCTTT; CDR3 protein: CASSLAPGWGRNTEAFF
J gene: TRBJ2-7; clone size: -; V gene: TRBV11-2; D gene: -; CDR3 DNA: TGTGCCAGCAGCTACAGACGGGACACTTCTTCCTACGAGCAGTACTTC; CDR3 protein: CASSYRRDTSSYEQYF
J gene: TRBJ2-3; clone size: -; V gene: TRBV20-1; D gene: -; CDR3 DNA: TGCAGTGCTAGAAAGGGGGATACGCAGTATTTT; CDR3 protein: CSARKGDTQYF
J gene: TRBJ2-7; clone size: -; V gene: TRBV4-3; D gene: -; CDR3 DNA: TGCGCCAGCAGCCAAGGGCGCCGGGGTGGGAGATACGAGCAGTACTTC; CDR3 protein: CASSQGRRGGRYEQYF
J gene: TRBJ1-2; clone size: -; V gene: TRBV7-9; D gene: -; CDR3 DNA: TGTGCCAGCAGCTTAGAACAGGGCTATGGCTACACCTTC; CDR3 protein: CASSLEQGYGYTF
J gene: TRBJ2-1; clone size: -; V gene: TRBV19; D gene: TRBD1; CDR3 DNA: TGTGCCAGTAGTATCTTGGTCGGGACAGGATACAATGAGCAGTTCTTC; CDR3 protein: CASSILVGTGYNEQFF
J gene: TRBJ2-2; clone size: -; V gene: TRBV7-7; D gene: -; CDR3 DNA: TGTGCTAGCAGCCCTACTTTACTAACCGGGGAGCTGTTTTTT; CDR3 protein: CASSPTLLTGELFF
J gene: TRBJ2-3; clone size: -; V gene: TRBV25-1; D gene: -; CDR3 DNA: TGCCCTCGGAGGAGCAGCACAGATACGCAGTATTTT; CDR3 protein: CPRRSSTDTQYF
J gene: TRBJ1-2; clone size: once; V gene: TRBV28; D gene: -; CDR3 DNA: TGTGCCAGCAGTTTGCGGGGGTCTCTCGGCTACACCTTC; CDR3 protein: CASSLRGSLGYTF
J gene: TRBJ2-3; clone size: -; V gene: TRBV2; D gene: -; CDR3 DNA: TGTGCCAGCAGTGTCAGCGGGAGCACAGATACGCAGTATTTT; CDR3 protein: CASSVSGSTDTQYF
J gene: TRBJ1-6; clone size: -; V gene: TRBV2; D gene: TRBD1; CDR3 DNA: TGTGCCAGCGTGGACAGGAGCTCCTATAATTCACCCCTCCACTTT; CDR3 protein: CASVDRSSYNSPLHF
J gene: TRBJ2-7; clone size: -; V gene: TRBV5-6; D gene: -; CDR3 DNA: TGTGCCAGCAGCTTGGCCCGACATCGCTACGAGCAGTACTTC; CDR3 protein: CASSLARHRYEQYF
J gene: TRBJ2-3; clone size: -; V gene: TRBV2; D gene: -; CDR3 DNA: TGTGCCAGTAGCATAAGCACAGATACGCAGTATTTT; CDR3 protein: CASSISTDTQYF
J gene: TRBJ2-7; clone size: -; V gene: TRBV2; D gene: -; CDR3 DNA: TGTGCCAGCAGGCGGGACTCCTCCTACGAGCAGTACTTC; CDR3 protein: CASRRDSSYEQYF
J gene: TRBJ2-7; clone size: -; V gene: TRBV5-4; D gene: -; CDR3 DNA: TGTGCCAGCAGCCAGACTAGGGACGAGCAGTACTTC; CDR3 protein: CASSQTRDEQYF
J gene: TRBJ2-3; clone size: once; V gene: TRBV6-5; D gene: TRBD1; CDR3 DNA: TGTGCCAGCAGCCACAGGGGAGATACGCAGTATTTT; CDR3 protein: CASSHRGDTQYF